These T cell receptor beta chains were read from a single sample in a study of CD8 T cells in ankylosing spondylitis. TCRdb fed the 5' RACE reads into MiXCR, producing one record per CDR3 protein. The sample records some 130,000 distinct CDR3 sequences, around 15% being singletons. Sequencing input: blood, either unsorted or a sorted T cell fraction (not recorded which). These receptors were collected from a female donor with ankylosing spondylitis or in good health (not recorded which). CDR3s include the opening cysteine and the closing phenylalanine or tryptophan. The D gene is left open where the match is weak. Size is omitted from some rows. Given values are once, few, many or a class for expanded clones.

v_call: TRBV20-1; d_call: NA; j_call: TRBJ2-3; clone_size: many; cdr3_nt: TGCAGTGCTAGAGTCAGTTACACAGATACGCAGTATTTT; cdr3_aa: CSARVSYTDTQYF
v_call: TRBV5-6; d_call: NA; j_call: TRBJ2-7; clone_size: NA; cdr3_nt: TGTGCCAGCAGCACCCCGGACCATCGGAGGTACGAGCAGTACTTC; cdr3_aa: CASSTPDHRRYEQYF
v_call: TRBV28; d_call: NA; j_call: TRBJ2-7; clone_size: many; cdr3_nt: TGTGCCAGCAGTACATGGACAGCCTTCTCTTCCTACGAGCAGTACTTC; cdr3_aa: CASSTWTAFSSYEQYF
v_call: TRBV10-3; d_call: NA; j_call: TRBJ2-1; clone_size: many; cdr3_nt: TGTGCCATCAGTGGGACCGACAATGAGCAGTTCTTC; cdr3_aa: CAISGTDNEQFF
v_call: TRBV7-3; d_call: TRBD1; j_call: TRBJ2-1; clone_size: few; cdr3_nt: TGTGCCAGCAGCTCCTTAGACAGGGGCACCTACAATGAGCAGTTCTTC; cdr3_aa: CASSSLDRGTYNEQFF
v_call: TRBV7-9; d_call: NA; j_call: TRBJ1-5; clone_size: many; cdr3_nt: TGTGCCAGCAGCTTAGCGGGGGGGTCGGGAAATCAGCCCCAGCATTTT; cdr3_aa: CASSLAGGSGNQPQHF
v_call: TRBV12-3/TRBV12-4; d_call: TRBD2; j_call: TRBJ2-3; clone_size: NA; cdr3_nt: TGTGCCAGCACCCCTGGTAGCGGGGGACACACAGATACGCAGTATTTT; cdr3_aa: CASTPGSGGHTDTQYF
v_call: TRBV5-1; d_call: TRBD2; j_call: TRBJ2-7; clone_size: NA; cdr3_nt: TGCGCCAGCAGCTTGGTTAGCGGGGGAACCTACGAGCAGTACTTC; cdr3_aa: CASSLVSGGTYEQYF
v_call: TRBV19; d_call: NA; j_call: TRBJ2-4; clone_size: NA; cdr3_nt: TGTGCCAGTAGTCATAGGACAGGACCCGCGGAGGGAGCCAAAAACATTCAGTACTTC; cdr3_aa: CASSHRTGPAEGAKNIQYF
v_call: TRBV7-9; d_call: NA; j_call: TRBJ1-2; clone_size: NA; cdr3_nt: TGTGCCAGCAGCCCCGACCATGGGGATTACTATGGCTACACCTTC; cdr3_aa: CASSPDHGDYYGYTF
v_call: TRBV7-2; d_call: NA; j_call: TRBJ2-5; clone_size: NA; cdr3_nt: TGTGCCAGCAGCCCGCAAACCGGGGGAGAGACCCAGTACTTC; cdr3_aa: CASSPQTGGETQYF
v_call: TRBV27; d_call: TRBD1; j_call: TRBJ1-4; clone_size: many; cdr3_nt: TGTGCCAGCAGTAAACAGGGGGTAGAAAAACTGTTTTTT; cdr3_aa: CASSKQGVEKLFF
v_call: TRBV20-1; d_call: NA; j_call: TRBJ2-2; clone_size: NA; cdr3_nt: TGCAGTGCCACGATGCCGGGACTCCAAAACACCGGGGAGCTGTTTTTT; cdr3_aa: CSATMPGLQNTGELFF
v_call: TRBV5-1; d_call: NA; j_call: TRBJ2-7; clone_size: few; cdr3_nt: TGCGCCAGCAGCGGAAGGACAGCCTACGAGCAGTACTTC; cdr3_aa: CASSGRTAYEQYF
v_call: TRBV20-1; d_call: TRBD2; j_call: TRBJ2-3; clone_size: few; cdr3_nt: TGCAGTGCTACCCTTAGCGGGGGCGTGGGCACAGATACGCAGTATTTT; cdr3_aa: CSATLSGGVGTDTQYF
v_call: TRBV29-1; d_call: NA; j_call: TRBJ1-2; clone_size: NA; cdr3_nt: TGCAGCGTTGAAGATCGGGCATCAGGCTATGGCTACACCTTC; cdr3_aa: CSVEDRASGYGYTF
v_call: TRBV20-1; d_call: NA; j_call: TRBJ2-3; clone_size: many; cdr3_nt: TGCAGTGCCGCCAGGGCAGTTGCCACAGATACGCAGTATTTT; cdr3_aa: CSAARAVATDTQYF
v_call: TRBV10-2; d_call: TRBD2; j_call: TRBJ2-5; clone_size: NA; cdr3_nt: TGCGCCAGCAGAACCCTAGCGGACTACCAAGAGACCCAGTACTTC; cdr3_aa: CASRTLADYQETQYF
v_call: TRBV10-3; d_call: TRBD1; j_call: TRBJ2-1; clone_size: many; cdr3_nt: TGTGCCATCAGTGAGTCTCAGGACAGGGTCAATGAGCAGTTCTTC; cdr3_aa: CAISESQDRVNEQFF
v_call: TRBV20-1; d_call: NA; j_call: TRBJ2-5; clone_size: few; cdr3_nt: TGCAGTGCTAGGAGAGGAGTGACCGGGAGAGAGACCCAGTACTTC; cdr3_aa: CSARRGVTGRETQYF
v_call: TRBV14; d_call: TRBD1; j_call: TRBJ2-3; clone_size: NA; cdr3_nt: TGTGCCAGCAGCCCAAGACAGGGGGCGTTCCCAGATACGCAGTATTTT; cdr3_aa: CASSPRQGAFPDTQYF
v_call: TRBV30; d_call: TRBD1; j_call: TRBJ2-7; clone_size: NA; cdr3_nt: TGTGCCTGGAAGGACAGGGCGAGCTCCTACGAGCAGTACTTC; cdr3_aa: CAWKDRASSYEQYF
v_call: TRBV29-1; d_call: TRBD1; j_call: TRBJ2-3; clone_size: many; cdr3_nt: TGCAGCGTTATATGGACAGGGTCAAGCACAGATACGCAGTATTTT; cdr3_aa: CSVIWTGSSTDTQYF
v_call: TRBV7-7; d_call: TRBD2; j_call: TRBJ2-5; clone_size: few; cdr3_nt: TGTGCTAGCAGCTTAGGAGCGGGGCGACTCCAAGAGACCCAGTACTTC; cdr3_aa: CASSLGAGRLQETQYF
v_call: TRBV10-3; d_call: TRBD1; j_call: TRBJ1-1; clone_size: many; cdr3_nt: TGTGCCATCAGTGCCACAGGGGGAGGAACTGAAGCTTTCTTT; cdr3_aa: CAISATGGGTEAFF
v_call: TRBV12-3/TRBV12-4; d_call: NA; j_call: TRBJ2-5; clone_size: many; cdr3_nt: TGTGCCAGCGAGGCAGAGACCCAGTACTTC; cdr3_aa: CASEAETQYF
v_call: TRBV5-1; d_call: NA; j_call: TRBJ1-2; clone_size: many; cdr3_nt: TGCGCCAGCAGCTTGGTGGCGACGGGACAAGATGGCTACACCTTC; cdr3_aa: CASSLVATGQDGYTF
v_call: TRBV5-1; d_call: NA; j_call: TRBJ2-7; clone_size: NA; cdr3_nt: TGCGCCAGCAGCTTGGGGGACACCGGCTCCTACGAGCAGTACTTC; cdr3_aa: CASSLGDTGSYEQYF
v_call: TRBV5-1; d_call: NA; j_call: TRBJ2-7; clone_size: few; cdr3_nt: TGCGCCAGCAGCTCGAGTGGCTTCCACTCCTCCTACGAGCAGTACTTC; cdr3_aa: CASSSSGFHSSYEQYF
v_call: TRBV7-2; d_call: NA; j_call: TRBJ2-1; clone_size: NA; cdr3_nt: TGTGCCAGCAGCTTCAGGATAAGTTCCTACAATGAGCAGTTCTTC; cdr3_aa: CASSFRISSYNEQFF
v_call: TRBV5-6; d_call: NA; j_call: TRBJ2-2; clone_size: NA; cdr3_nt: TGTGCCAGCAGCTTGGCGGTCGGGGGCGGGGAGCTGTTTTTT; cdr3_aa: CASSLAVGGGELFF
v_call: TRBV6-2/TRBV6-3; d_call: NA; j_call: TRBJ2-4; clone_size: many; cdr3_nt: TGTGCCAGCAGGAAAGACAGATACCCGGGCAACATTCAGTACTTC; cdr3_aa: CASRKDRYPGNIQYF
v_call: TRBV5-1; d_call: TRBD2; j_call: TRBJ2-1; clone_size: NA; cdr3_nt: TGCGCCAGCAGCCCCGGACGGGAGGGGAATGAGCAGTTCTTC; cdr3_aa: CASSPGREGNEQFF
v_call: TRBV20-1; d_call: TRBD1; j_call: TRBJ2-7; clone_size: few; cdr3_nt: TGCAGTGCTAGAGCAACCGGACAGGGTAATTACGAGCAGTACTTC; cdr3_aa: CSARATGQGNYEQYF
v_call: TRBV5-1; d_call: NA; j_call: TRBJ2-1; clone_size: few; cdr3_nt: TGCGCCAGCAGCTTGGGTCTCCCCTCGGGGGTGAGGTTCAATGAGCAGTTCTTC; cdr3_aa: CASSLGLPSGVRFNEQFF
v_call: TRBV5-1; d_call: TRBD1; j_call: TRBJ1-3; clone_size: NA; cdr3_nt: TGCGCCAGCAGCCCGGGAGGGGGCCCTGGAAACACCATATATTTT; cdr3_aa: CASSPGGGPGNTIYF
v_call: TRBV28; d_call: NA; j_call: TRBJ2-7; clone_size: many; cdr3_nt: TGTGCCAGCAGTTTAGGGGGGACAGCAATTTACGAGCAGTACTTC; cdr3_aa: CASSLGGTAIYEQYF
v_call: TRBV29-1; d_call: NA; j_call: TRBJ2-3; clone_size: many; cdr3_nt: TGCAGCGTTGAAGTTGGGGGCTCAGATACGCAGTATTTT; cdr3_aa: CSVEVGGSDTQYF
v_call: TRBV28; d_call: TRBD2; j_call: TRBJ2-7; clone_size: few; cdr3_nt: TGTGCCAGCAGGACCCCTAGCGGGGGGAACCTTTACGAGCAGTACTTC; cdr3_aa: CASRTPSGGNLYEQYF
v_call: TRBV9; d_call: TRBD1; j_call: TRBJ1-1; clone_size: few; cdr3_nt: TGTGCCAGCAGCGTAGGGACAGGGTCGAAGAACACTGAAGCTTTCTTT; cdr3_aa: CASSVGTGSKNTEAFF
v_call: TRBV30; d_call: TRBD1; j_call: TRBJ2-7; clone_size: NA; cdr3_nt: TGTGCCTGGAGTCCTCAATCGGACAGGCCGCAGTACTTC; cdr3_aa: CAWSPQSDRPQYF
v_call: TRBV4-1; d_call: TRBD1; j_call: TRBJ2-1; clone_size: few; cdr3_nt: TGCGCCAGCAGCCAACCCCCGGGACAGGGACCCTACAATGAGCAGTTCTTC; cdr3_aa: CASSQPPGQGPYNEQFF
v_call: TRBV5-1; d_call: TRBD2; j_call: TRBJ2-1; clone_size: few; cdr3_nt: TGCGCCAGCAGCTCACGAGGACTAGCGGGAGCATCTACCTACAATGAGCAGTTCTTC; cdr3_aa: CASSSRGLAGASTYNEQFF
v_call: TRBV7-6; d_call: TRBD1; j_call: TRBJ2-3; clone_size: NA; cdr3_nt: TGTGCCAGCAGCGGACCGGGACAGGGGGCACGATATGCCACAGATACGCAGTATTTT; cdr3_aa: CASSGPGQGARYATDTQYF
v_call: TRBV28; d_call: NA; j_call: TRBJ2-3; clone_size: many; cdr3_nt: TGTGCCAGCAGTTTAAACCGGGCCGATACGCAGTATTTT; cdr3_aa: CASSLNRADTQYF
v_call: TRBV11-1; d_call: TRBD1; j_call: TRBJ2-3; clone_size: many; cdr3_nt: TGTGCCAGCAGCTTATCGACAGGGCCCACAGATACGCAGTATTTT; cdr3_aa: CASSLSTGPTDTQYF
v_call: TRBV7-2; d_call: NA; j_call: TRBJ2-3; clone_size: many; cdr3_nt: TGTGCCAGCAGCTTAGCGGGGGGGGGCATGGCAGATACGCAGTATTTT; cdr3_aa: CASSLAGGGMADTQYF
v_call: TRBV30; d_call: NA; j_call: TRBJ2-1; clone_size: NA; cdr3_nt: TGTGCCGGCCAACAGGGCAGAAATGAGCAGTTCTTC; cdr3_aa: CAGQQGRNEQFF
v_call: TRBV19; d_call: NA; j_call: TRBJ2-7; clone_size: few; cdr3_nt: TGTGCCAGTAGTATAGTAGCGGCCGGCGAGCAGTACTTC; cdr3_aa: CASSIVAAGEQYF
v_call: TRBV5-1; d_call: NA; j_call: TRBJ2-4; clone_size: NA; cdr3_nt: TGCGCCAGCAGCCCGCGACAGGGACTAAACATTCAGTACTTC; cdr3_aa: CASSPRQGLNIQYF
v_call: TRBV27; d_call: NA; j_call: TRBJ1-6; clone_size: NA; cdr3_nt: TGTGCCAGCAGTACCCAACAGGGTTATAATTCACCCCTCCACTTT; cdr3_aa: CASSTQQGYNSPLHF